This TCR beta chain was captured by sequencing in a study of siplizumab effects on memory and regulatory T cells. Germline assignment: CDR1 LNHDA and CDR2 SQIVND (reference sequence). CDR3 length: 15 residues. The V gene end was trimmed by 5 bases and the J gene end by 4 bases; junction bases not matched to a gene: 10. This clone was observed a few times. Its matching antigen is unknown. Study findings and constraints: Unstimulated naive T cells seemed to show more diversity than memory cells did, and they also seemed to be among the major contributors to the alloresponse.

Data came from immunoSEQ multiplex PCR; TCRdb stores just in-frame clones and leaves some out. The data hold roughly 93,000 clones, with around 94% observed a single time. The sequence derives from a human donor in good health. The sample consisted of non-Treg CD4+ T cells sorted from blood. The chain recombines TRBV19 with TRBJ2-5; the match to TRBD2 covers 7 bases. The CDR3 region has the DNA TGTGCCAGTAGTGTGGCTAGCGGATGGGGAGAGACCCAGTACTTC. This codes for CASSVASGWGETQYF.